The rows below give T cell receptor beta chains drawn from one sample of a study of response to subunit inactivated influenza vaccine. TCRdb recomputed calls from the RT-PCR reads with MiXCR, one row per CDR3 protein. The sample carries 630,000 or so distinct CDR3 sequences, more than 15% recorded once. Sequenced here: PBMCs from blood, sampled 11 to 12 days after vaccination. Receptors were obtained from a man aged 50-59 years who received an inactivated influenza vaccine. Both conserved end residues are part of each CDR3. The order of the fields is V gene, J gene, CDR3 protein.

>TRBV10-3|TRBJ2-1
CAISSGTSSYNEQFF
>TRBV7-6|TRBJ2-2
CASSLADRQTGELFF
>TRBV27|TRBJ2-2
CASIERNTGELFF
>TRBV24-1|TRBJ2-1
CAVGTYNEQFF
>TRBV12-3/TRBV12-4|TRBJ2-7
CASTLGTSGAYEQYF
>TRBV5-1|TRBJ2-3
CASSLPATPGRRTDTQYF
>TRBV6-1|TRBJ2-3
CASSGVGFSRDTQYF
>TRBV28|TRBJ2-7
CASSFQGLGSYEQYF
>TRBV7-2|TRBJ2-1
CASRTGTSLNNEQFF
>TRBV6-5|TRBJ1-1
CASSYYGEWDTEAFF
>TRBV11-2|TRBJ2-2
CASSLWSGGTAGELFF
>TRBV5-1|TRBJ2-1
CASSLLAGGPSYNEQFF
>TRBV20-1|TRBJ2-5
CSARRGRETQYF
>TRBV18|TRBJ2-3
CASYPGTTHFTDTQYF
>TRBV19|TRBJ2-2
CASSNTGRELFF
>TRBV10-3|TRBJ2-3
CAISDSHTDTQYF
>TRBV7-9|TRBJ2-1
CASAPSGTGNEQFF
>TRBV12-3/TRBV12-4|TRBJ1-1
CASSFGQPNTEAFF
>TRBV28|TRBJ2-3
CASSPGSHTDTQYF
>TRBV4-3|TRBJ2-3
CASSQGFRSTDTQYF
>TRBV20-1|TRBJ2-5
CSARVPRAGVQETQYF
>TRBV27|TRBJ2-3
CATGDSGGAPDTQYF
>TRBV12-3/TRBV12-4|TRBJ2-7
CASTDRDPYEQYF
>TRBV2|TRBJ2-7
CASKQVLTYEQYF
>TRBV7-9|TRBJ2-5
CASSLNTWREETQYF
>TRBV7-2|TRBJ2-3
CASSLERINTQYF
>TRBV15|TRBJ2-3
CATSDGLAADTQYF
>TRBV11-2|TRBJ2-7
CASSLYLRGGSWIYEQYF
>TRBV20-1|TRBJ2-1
CSARVSASGGSEQFF
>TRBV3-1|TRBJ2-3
CASSRPRTGGATDTQYF
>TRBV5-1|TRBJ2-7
CASSFIPGQLSYEQYF
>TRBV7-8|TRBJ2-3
CASSLAHSPRGDTQYF
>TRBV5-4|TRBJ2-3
CASSPPTALDTQYF
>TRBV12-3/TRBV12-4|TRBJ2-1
CASSLARLAGLNEQFF
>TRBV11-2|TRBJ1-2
CASSSYRSSGQGGRGYTF
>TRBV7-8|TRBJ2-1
CASSGYMAAYNEQFF
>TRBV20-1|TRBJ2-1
CSASSGSASGTYNEQFF
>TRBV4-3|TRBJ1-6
CASSQDGDRNSPLHF
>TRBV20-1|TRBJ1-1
CSASRQGNTEAFF
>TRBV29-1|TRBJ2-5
CSVVPDQETQYF
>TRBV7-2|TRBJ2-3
CASSPQTGAPTDTQYF
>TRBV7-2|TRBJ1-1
CASSQQGAGITEAFF
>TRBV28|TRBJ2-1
CASRLAGGPGSYNEQFF
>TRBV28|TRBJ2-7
CASSRGGSTYEQYF
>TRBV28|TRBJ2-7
CASSVSGMLSYEQYF
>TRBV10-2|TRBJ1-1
CASSEPGGAETEAFF
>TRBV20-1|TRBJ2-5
CSAKELAGGNQETQYF
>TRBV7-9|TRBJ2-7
CASSRSGGNYEQYF
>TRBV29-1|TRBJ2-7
CSVAGTASSYEQYF
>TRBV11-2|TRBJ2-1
CASSLGAREPYNEQFF
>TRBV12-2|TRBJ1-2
CASRLAVRVRF
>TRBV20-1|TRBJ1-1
CSARDRRGWGNTEAFF
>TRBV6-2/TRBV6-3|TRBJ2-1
CASSYSHPTSGIYNEQFF
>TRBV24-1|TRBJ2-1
CATSDVGLAGNNEQFF
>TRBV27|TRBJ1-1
CASSLLRQDGDTEAFF